This T cell receptor (beta chain) was sequenced during a study of blood T cell repertoires in COVID-19. The assay was immunoSEQ multiplex PCR, and TCRdb's table has in-frame clones only and misses some. The data show about 210,000 clones, 85% seen once. The CDR3 loop spans 13 amino acids. Germline V lookup: CDR1 SGHNT, CDR2 YYREEE (reference sequence). V gave up 4 bases and J gave up 1 base, with 8 bases separating them. The receptor comes from a man in his forties who had recovered from COVID-19. The V gene is TRBV5-4, the J gene TRBJ1-1; possibly TRBD1 for D (5 bases). Sequenced material: PBMCs or T cells enriched from blood (not recorded which). Here the CDR3 reads CASSIGQNTEAFF. The CDR3, as DNA: TGTGCCAGCAGCATCGGACAGAACACTGAAGCTTTCTTT.